This T cell receptor (beta chain) was identified in a study of pediatric ulcerative colitis. The V end was cut by 4 bases, the J end by 3 bases, with 13 bases between. The CDR3 is 15 residues long. Per the germline V gene, CDR1 is MNHEY and CDR2 is SVGAGI. Sequencing used immunoSEQ multiplex PCR; TCRdb keeps in-frame clones, though not all of them. The sample records around 61,000 clones, 85% to 90% being singletons. This clone was counted a few times. The V and J genes are TRBV6-5 and TRBJ1-5; D is uncertain. Sequenced material: blood. The sequence derives from a boy aged 5-17 years with severe ulcerative colitis. CDR3 amino acids: CASSSVGMDNQPQHF. CDR3 nucleotide sequence: TGTGCCAGCAGTTCCGTAGGGATGGACAATCAGCCCCAGCATTTT.